This T cell receptor (beta chain) was identified in a study of blood T cell repertoires in COVID-19. Method: immunoSEQ multiplex PCR; TCRdb's copy keeps in-frame clones and lacks some. The sample has nearly 80,000 clones; 84% are singletons. The CDR3 is made up of 15 amino acids. V lost 3 bases and J lost 7, with 19 bases in between. Germline values: CDR1 KGHSH, CDR2 LQKENI. Sequencing used peripheral blood. The chain links TRBV18 to TRBJ2-7; unclear D gene. The clonotype originates from a man aged 45-60 years with acute or convalescent COVID-19. CDR3 sequence reads: CASSPVTSALREQYF. DNA of the CDR3: TGTGCCAGCTCACCGGTAACCTCCGCGCTTCGAGAGCAGTACTTC.